This T cell receptor (beta chain) was sequenced for a study of Tregs in tolerant kidney transplant recipients (dated by TCRdb to between 2018 and 2021). Background for the entire study: Related donors were used in the transplants with nonmyeloablative bone marrow transplantation, and mixed chimerism was transient in the human trials. The study used TCRbeta sequencing to identify donor-specific regulatory T cells before combined kidney and bone marrow transplantation, then tracked those cells after transplant.

V is trimmed back by 5 bases and J by 0 bases, and the junction contains 2 bases that no gene match accounts for. The CDR3 numbers 15 residues from cysteine through phenylalanine. Only CDR3 DNA is held: 45 bases, read in frame from base 1. The germline V gene encodes CDR1 LNHDA and CDR2 SQIVND (reference sequence). For TCRbeta CDR3 sequencing, genomic DNA was extracted from sorted cells using the QIAGEN DNeasy Blood and Tissue Kit. High-throughput TCRbeta CDR3 sequencing, including PCR amplification with bias correction and internal controls, was performed commercially through immunoSEQ. Regarding the original processing steps: A unique productive TCRbeta sequence was defined by the CDR3 nucleotide sequence when primers matched, and otherwise by the CDR3 amino acid sequence together with the Vbeta and Jbeta genes. To correct sorting error, sequences shared between sorted populations at a frequency ratio of 2:1 or less were removed; the rest were assigned to the higher population. A sequence was defined as donor-reactive if the sequence was expanded at least 5-fold in CFSE-low cells compared with unstimulated cells and had a frequency of at least 0.01% in CFSE-low cells. Repertoire divergence was quantified by Jensen-Shannon divergence calculated from the top 100 TCRbeta sequences ranked by frequency. For samples with multiple sequencing runs, sorting error was corrected in each run separately before the runs were combined. Sourced from immuneACCESS, this table was stored by TCRdb with only in-frame sequences that have V and J called. A share of the clones is absent; for the studies checked, an unresolved V gene accounts for under half, and the remainder has no known explanation. That table supplies the V and J calls and clone size; D and trimming were determined from the DNA. In all, the sample holds some 71,000 clones, and less than 90% of those were seen once. The ten top clones hold approximately 0.36% of the sample.

This clone was seen only a few times. This receptor's antigen is unknown. Base qualities are not at hand, and no much larger clone is one base apart. Here is what the overall study found, with its caveats: In tolerant patients, donor-specific Tregs expanded more than Tregs overall, which suggests antigen-driven rather than nonspecific expansion. Because only a small number of patients were included, the study had limitations, and the results will need to be validated in larger populations as well as under other immunosuppression protocols. Biological reproducibility was not examined directly, but technical replication error appeared to be minimal. Expanding Tregs with activated donor B cells appeared to identify the most biologically relevant and donor-specific TCRbeta repertoire. For some patients the PCR primers changed over time, which made it impossible to compare the samples from those patients at the nucleotide level.

Read against the paper, the sample's time point label means: blood sample drawn before combined kidney and bone marrow transplant. Unstimulated Tregs (CD4+CD25+CD127-), CD4+ non-Tregs (CD4+CD25-), CD4 and CD8 cells were FACS-sorted from thawed PBMCs. The patients were a few recipients of combined kidney and bone marrow transplants from the ITN036ST trial, and samples were available only from these trial subjects. Healthy control blood was separated into PBMCs by Ficoll density gradient and cryopreserved, and patient PBMCs were collected both before and after transplant. The origin of this receptor is a human donor who received a combined kidney and bone marrow transplant. The chain was built from TRBV19 and TRBJ2-1, with 9 bases matching TRBD2. The material sequenced was CD4+ T cells from blood, taken before the transplant. The bases are TGTGCCAGTAGTGTTAGCGGGAGCTCCTACAATGAGCAGTTCTTC. This translates into CASSVSGSSYNEQFF. With the portions outside the CDR3 filled from the reference TRBV19 and TRBJ2-1 genes, the complete variable region becomes DGGITQSPKYLFRKEGQNVTLSCEQNLNHDAMYWYRQDPGQGLRLIYYSQIVNDFQKGDIAEGYSVSREKKESFPLTVTSAQKNPTAFYLCASSVSGSSYNEQFFGPGTRLTVL.